A single sample is the source of the 29 T cell receptor beta chains below, sequenced in a study of response to subunit inactivated influenza vaccine. From the RT-PCR reads, TCRdb called clonotypes with MiXCR, one entry per CDR3 protein. The sample lists roughly 700,000 distinct CDR3 sequences, around a sixth occurring once. Sample: PBMCs from blood, taken approximately 13 days after vaccination. Every receptor here comes from a man aged 50-59 years who received an inactivated influenza vaccine.

The CDR3 nucleotides read TGTGCCAGCAGTTTGTTACTTCAGGGTGGCGGCCTGAACACTGAAGCTTTCTTT. It specifies CASSLLLQGGGLNTEAFF. The rearrangement links TRBV12-3 or TRBV12-4 to TRBJ1-1; D possibly corresponds to TRBD1 (5 bases). V was clipped by 3 bases and J by 0 bases, with 20 bases between them. The CDR3 consists of 18 residues.

J is TRBJ1-2 and V is TRBV6-2 or TRBV6-3, with 7 positions matching TRBD1. The germline V gene has CDR1 MNHEY and CDR2 SVGEGT. The CDR3 consists of 14 residues. V lost 2 bases, J lost 4 bases, and 4 bases stayed unmatched. CDR3 bases: TGTGCCAGCAGTTACGCGGGACAGATCTATGGCTACACCTTC. Encoded protein: CASSYAGQIYGYTF.

This clonotype was seen a handful of times. The V call is TRBV5-1, the J call TRBJ2-3; TRBD2 matches 7 bases. The CDR3 contains 14 residues. V was pared by 7 bases and J by 5 bases, with 10 bases of the junction left unmatched. Germline-derived CDR1 and CDR2 are SGHRS and YFSETQ. The chain's CDR3 is CASQKGGLGDTQYF. The CDR3 nucleotides read TGCGCCAGCCAAAAGGGAGGGCTGGGAGATACGCAGTATTTT.

This chain connects TRBV7-2 to TRBJ2-3, with 8 bases aligning to TRBD1. With V trimmed by 1 base and J by 3 bases, 3 bases remained unmatched. Germline V gene sequence: CDR1 SGHTA, CDR2 FQGNSA. The CDR3 contains 15 residues. CDR3 loop: CASSLEGQATDTQYF. As DNA, the CDR3 is TGTGCCAGCAGCTTAGAGGGACAGGCAACAGATACGCAGTATTTT.

V and J are TRBV6-2 or TRBV6-3 and TRBJ2-7, with 8 nucleotides matching TRBD1. Trimming took 11 bases from V and 5 from J; bases not matched to a gene: 11. The CDR3 is 13 amino acids. Germline V gene data show CDR1 as MNHEY and CDR2 as SVGEGT. The CDR3 DNA is TGTGCCGGCCAGGGGGCGCTGGACCACGAGCAGTACTTC. Encoded protein: CAGQGALDHEQYF.

The chain combines TRBV5-1 with TRBJ2-3, with D possibly TRBD2 on 6 matching bases. V was pared by 4 bases and J by 4 bases, with 13 bases between. This CDR3 is built from 14 residues. Germline values: CDR1 SGHRS, CDR2 YFSETQ. CDR3 in amino acids: CASSLTTSPDTQYF. In DNA form, the CDR3 reads TGCGCCAGCAGCCTCACCACTAGCCCAGATACGCAGTATTTT.

This clonotype was picked up a small number of times. The chain links TRBV12-3 or TRBV12-4 to TRBJ1-6, with D hard to call. The CDR3 loop spans 12 amino acids. The V and J ends lost 5 bases and 7 bases respectively, with 6 bases between them. CDR3 nucleotide sequence: TGTGCCAGCAGTAACAGCAATTCACCCCTCCACTTT. This translates into CASSNSNSPLHF.

This clonotype has only a few counts. This sequence joins TRBV18 and TRBJ1-2, with unresolved D. Trimming stripped 5 bases from V and 2 bases from J, with 6 bases between. Germline V gene data show CDR1 as KGHSH and CDR2 as LQKENI. This CDR3 contains 12 residues. The CDR3 DNA is TGTGCCAGCTCAGCGAACAACTATGGCTACACCTTC. Protein: CASSANNYGYTF.

At least ten counts were recorded for this clonotype. The gene calls are TRBV3-1 and TRBJ2-5; perhaps TRBD2 as D (6 bases). Germline V CDR1 and CDR2: LGHDT, YNNKEL (reference sequence). The CDR3 length is 14 residues. V was cut by 8 bases and J by 2 bases, with 15 bases left in between. CDR3 sequence (DNA): TGTGCCAGCCGAGAGCGGGCCCGACAAGAGACCCAGTACTTC. It yields the protein CASRERARQETQYF.

The genes are TRBV28 and TRBJ2-1, with a tentative D call TRBD1 (6 bases). CDR3 length equals 13 residues. V lost 2 bases, J lost 13 bases, and 15 bases lay in between. Germline V gives CDR1 MDHEN, CDR2 SYDVKM. The CDR3 reads CASSLKPSGTQFF. The CDR3 DNA reads as TGTGCCAGCAGTTTAAAGCCTTCTGGGACACAGTTCTTC.

The sample holds a few counts of this clonotype. The gene calls are TRBV12-3 or TRBV12-4 and TRBJ2-2; 10 nucleotides line up with TRBD2. The CDR3 has 16 amino acids. The junction had 8 bases not matched to a gene; V was cut back by 10 bases and J by 0 bases. CDR3 in DNA: TGTGCCACCAAGCGGGGGGGCAATTCGAACACCGGGGAGCTGTTTTTT. Protein: CATKRGGNSNTGELFF.

The chain links TRBV6-5 to TRBJ2-5; TRBD1 aligns across 8 bases. V was clipped by 2 bases and J by 0 bases; unmatched bases: 2. The germline CDR1 and CDR2 sequences are MNHEY and SVGAGI. The CDR3 runs 15 residues. The CDR3 sequence is CASSYDRGNQETQYF. The DNA of the CDR3 is TGTGCCAGCAGTTACGACAGGGGTAACCAAGAGACCCAGTACTTC.

This clonotype was seen a handful of times. The chain joins TRBV11-2 to TRBJ1-2; TRBD1 aligns across 7 bases. This CDR3 has 14 residues. Germline lookup yields CDR1 SGHAT and CDR2 FQNNGV. J gave up 7 bases and V 4 bases, and 9 bases lay outside the gene matches. CDR3 sequence (DNA): TGTGCCAGCAGCTCGCTACCAACAGGGGTTGGCTACACCTTC. Translation: CASSSLPTGVGYTF.

This clonotype was counted only a few times. The chain carries TRBV4-2 and TRBJ1-6, with D possibly matching TRBD1 (5 bases). Germline V gene lookup returns CDR1 LGHNA and CDR2 YNFKEQ. The CDR3 extends over 20 amino acids. V was shortened by 0 bases and J by 0 bases, with 18 bases between the two germline ends. The CDR3 nucleotides read TGTGCCAGCAGCCAAGATCCCCAGATCAGGACAAGCTCCTATAATTCACCCCTCCACTTT. The encoded protein is CASSQDPQIRTSSYNSPLHF.

This clonotype occurred many times. The chain combines TRBV4-1 with TRBJ2-3; the D is unclear. CDR3 size: 14 residues. Germline V gives CDR1 MGHRA, CDR2 YSYEKL. V lost 0 bases to trimming and J lost 2 bases, with 6 bases between them. CDR3 bases: TGCGCCAGCAGCCAAGATCCTTACACAGATACGCAGTATTTT. It translates to CASSQDPYTDTQYF.

V usage is TRBV28 and J usage is TRBJ2-7; D gene unclear. Germline values: CDR1 MDHEN, CDR2 SYDVKM. V lost 4 bases, J lost 2 bases, and 12 bases lay in between. This CDR3 has 14 amino acids. The CDR3 coding sequence is TGTGCCAGCAGTTCCCAGGAGAGCGCCTACGAGCAGTACTTC. This translates into CASSSQESAYEQYF.

This clonotype was found a few times. The chain links TRBV6-1 to TRBJ1-2; no clear D gene. The ends were cut back, 8 bases at V and 4 bases at J, with 5 bases in the middle. Germline CDR1 is MNHNS and CDR2 is SASEGT. This CDR3 has 10 amino acids. The chain's CDR3 is CASFGYGYTF. The DNA for the CDR3 is TGTGCCAGCTTCGGCTATGGCTACACCTTC.

This clonotype has more than one count but fewer than ten. The chain combines TRBV5-1 with TRBJ2-7; the D is unclear. V lost 0 bases, J lost 6 bases, and 10 bases lay in between. The CDR3 contains 13 residues. Germline V gives CDR1 SGHRS, CDR2 YFSETQ. CDR3 bases: TGCGCCAGCAGCTTGGGTTCCGGCGCCGAGCAGTACTTC. Translated: CASSLGSGAEQYF.

This clonotype has just a few counts. The chain uses TRBV6-2 or TRBV6-3 and TRBJ2-1; D may be TRBD1 (6 bases). Germline-derived CDR1 and CDR2 are MNHEY and SVGEGT. The CDR3 runs to 16 residues. Trimming left V 0 bases short and J 7 bases short, with 16 bases between. CDR3 sequence (DNA): TGTGCCAGCAGTTACTCGAGTTGGGGACAAAGGAATGAGCAGTTCTTC. Translated: CASSYSSWGQRNEQFF.

This clonotype was seen only a few times. This chain links TRBV11-2 with TRBJ2-2; D tentatively reads TRBD1 or TRBD2 (7 bases each). Trimming took off 5 bases at V and 1 base at J, with 17 bases between the two ends. CDR1 and CDR2 from the germline V gene are SGHAT and FQNNGV. CDR3 length equals 17 residues. CDR3 DNA: TGTGCCAGCAGCCGCAGGGGGGGCCCTTTGAACACCGGGGAGCTGTTTTTT. This sequence encodes CASSRRGGPLNTGELFF.

This clonotype appeared a few times. Here the CDR3 reads CASSLPAGATQYF. Written as DNA, the CDR3 is TGTGCCAGCAGCTTACCGGCCGGGGCTACGCAGTATTTT. The rearrangement links TRBV7-9 to TRBJ2-3; D may correspond to TRBD1 or TRBD2 (5 bases each). V lost 2 bases, J lost 8 bases, and 11 bases lay in between. Germline V gives CDR1 SEHNR, CDR2 FQNEAQ (reference sequence). This CDR3 has 13 residues. The complete variable domain, with remaining parts taken from reference TRBV7-9 and TRBJ2-3, reads DTGVSQNPRHKITKRGQNVTFRCDPISEHNRLYWYRQTLGQGPEFLTYFQNEAQLEKSRLLSDRFSAERPKGSFSTLEIQRTEQGDSAMYLCASSLPAGATQYFGPGTRLTVL.

V gene TRBV7-8 combines with J gene TRBJ2-2; TRBD1 agrees at 10 bases. V shed 5 bases, J shed 4 bases, and the junction held 10 bases outside the gene matches. CDR1 SGHVS and CDR2 FQNEAQ come from the germline V gene. The CDR3 is 17 residues long. This CDR3 reads CASSPTGQGWATGELFF. CDR3 sequence (DNA): TGTGCCAGCAGCCCAACGGGACAGGGGTGGGCCACCGGGGAGCTGTTTTTT.

This clonotype occurred a few times. This rearrangement joins TRBV20-1 to TRBJ2-3; TRBD2 is a possible D gene (6 bases). Germline loops: CDR1 DFQATT, CDR2 SNEGSKA (reference sequence). This CDR3 has 14 amino acids. V was pared by 6 bases and J by 5 bases, with 18 bases between. The CDR3 loop reads CSAPKEGARDTQYF. For the CDR3, the DNA is TGCAGTGCGCCGAAGGAGGGAGCCAGAGATACGCAGTATTTT.

This clonotype has only a few counts. This sequence joins TRBV3-1 and TRBJ1-6, with D possibly matching TRBD1 (6 bases). This CDR3 region has 14 residues. CDR1 is LGHDT, CDR2 YNNKEL, per germline (reference sequence). Deletions cut 1 base from V and 7 bases from J, with 8 bases between. In nucleotides, the CDR3 is TGTGCCAGCAGCCAAGGGGGGGGCAATTCACCCCTCCACTTT. This gives the protein CASSQGGGNSPLHF.

The V gene is TRBV6-5, the J gene TRBJ2-3; D may be TRBD1 or TRBD2 (5 bases each). From germline, CDR1 is MNHEY and CDR2 SVGAGI. V lost 2 bases, J lost 0 bases, and 15 bases lay in between. The CDR3 is 17 residues long. As DNA, the CDR3 is TGTGCCAGCAGTTACCCCGGGACGGCTTCTAGCACAGATACGCAGTATTTT. Translated, it gives CASSYPGTASSTDTQYF.

This clonotype has more than one count but fewer than ten. V is TRBV27 and J is TRBJ2-2; 8 bases line up with TRBD1. Germline values: CDR1 MNHEY, CDR2 SMNVEV (reference sequence). The CDR3 consists of 13 residues. Germline trimming cut 6 bases from V and 7 bases from J; bases unmatched to any gene: 4. CDR3 DNA sequence: TGTGCCAGCAGGCGGACAGGGTACGGGGAGCTGTTTTTT. Translation: CASRRTGYGELFF.

This chain joins TRBV4-2 and TRBJ2-5; D not certain. The V end lost 0 bases, the J end lost 5 bases, and 13 bases lay between the germline ends. Germline lookup yields CDR1 LGHNA and CDR2 YNFKEQ. This CDR3 contains 15 residues. The CDR3 sequence: CASSQDQAGLETQYF. As DNA, the CDR3 is TGTGCCAGCAGCCAAGACCAGGCCGGGCTGGAGACCCAGTACTTC.

There are a few counts of this clonotype. The chain uses TRBV7-3 and TRBJ2-3; 10 bases agree with TRBD1. CDR1 and CDR2 from the germline V gene are SGHTA and FQGTGA. V gave up 5 bases and J gave up 1 base; unmatched junction bases: 3. The CDR3 spans 15 residues. The CDR3: CASSKTGGGTDTQYF. The CDR3 nucleotides read TGTGCCAGCAGCAAGACAGGGGGCGGCACAGATACGCAGTATTTT. Full variable domain (outside the CDR3, taken from reference TRBV7-3 and TRBJ2-3): GAGVSQTPSNKVTEKGKYVELRCDPISGHTALYWYRQSLGQGPEFLIYFQGTGAADDSGLPNDRFFAVRPEGSVSTLKIQRTERGDSAVYLCASSKTGGGTDTQYFGPGTRLTVL.

The chain recombines TRBV5-6 with TRBJ2-1; 7 positions agree with TRBD1. The CDR3 is made up of 12 amino acids. Germline loops: CDR1 SGHDT, CDR2 YYEEEE. V dropped 4 bases and J dropped 9; count of bases not matched to a gene: 4. The CDR3 DNA sequence: TGTGCCAGCAGCCCAGAGGGGGCTGAGCAGTTCTTC. It encodes CASSPEGAEQFF. Full variable domain (missing parts from reference TRBV5-6 and TRBJ2-1): DAGVTQSPTHLIKTRGQQVTLRCSPKSGHDTVSWYQQALGQGPQFIFQYYEEEERQRGNFPDRFSGHQFPNYSSELNVNALLLGDSALYLCASSPEGAEQFFGPGTRLTVL.